This T cell receptor beta chain is from a study of blood T cell repertoires in COVID-19. Followed over time, Seattle patients had been enrolled while infection was active. The protocol was immunoSEQ multiplex PCR, while the TCRdb copy is restricted to in-frame clones and leaves out a portion. The table lists around 60,000 clones, about four fifths of them singletons, with roughly 16% in the top ten. This CDR3 is 15 amino acids long. The V gene end was trimmed by 0 bases and the J gene end by 8 bases; junction bases not matched to a gene: 5. Germline-derived CDR1 and CDR2 are MNHEY and SVGAGI. The TCR was taken from a man in his 60s with COVID-19, enrolled during active disease. The chain uses TRBV6-5 and TRBJ2-1; 9 bases line up with TRBD2. The sample was peripheral blood. The CDR3 DNA reads TGTGCCAGCAGTTACTCCGGACTAGCGAGCGATGAGCAGTTCTTC. This translates into CASSYSGLASDEQFF.